The rows below give T cell receptor beta chains drawn from one sample of a study of CD8 T cells in Susac syndrome. TCRdb redid the calling of the immunoSEQ multiplex PCR reads with MiXCR, one entry per CDR3 protein. Of about 240,000 distinct CDR3 sequences listed, around 96% are singletons. Sequencing used CD4+ T cells from PBMCs. The receptors come from a human donor with Susac syndrome. Both conserved end residues are part of each CDR3. Fields, in order: V gene, clone size, D gene, J gene, CDR3 DNA, CDR3 protein. The D gene is left open where the match is weak. Clone size is stated in some rows and not others, as once, few, many or a class when expanded.

TRBV21-1	.	.	TRBJ2-7	TGTGCCAGCGGAAGGGACAGGGGTTACGAGCAGTACTTC	CASGRDRGYEQYF
TRBV7-9	.	.	TRBJ2-7	TGTGCCAGCAGCACCGGGAGAAACTACGAGCAGTACTTC	CASSTGRNYEQYF
TRBV5-4	once	.	TRBJ1-1	TGTGCCAGCAGCTCCTGGTCGGGGGAAATGAACACTGAAGCTTTCTTT	CASSSWSGEMNTEAFF
TRBV5-1	.	.	TRBJ1-2	TGCGCCAGCAGCTTGAACAGAGATGGCTACACCTTC	CASSLNRDGYTF
TRBV20-1	once	TRBD2	TRBJ2-3	TGCAGTGCTCCGGGACTAGCGAGGAGGGCAGATACGCAGTATTTT	CSAPGLARRADTQYF
TRBV6-5	.	TRBD1	TRBJ2-4	TGTGCCAGCAGCCGGACAGGGGGGCAAAACATTCAGTACTTC	CASSRTGGQNIQYF
TRBV21-1	.	.	TRBJ2-3	TGTGCCAGCAGCAAAGATCCAGGACTAGCAGGCACAGATACGCAGTATTTT	CASSKDPGLAGTDTQYF
TRBV7-3	few	.	TRBJ2-2	TGTGCCAGCAGCTTAAACAGGGTGACCGGGGAGCTGTTTTTT	CASSLNRVTGELFF
TRBV30	.	.	TRBJ1-2	TGTGCCTGGAGAACCCTGGTCGGAACCCCCGGTCGGGCCTATGGCTACACCTTC	CAWRTLVGTPGRAYGYTF
TRBV9	.	.	TRBJ1-5	TGTGCCAGCAGCGTAGAAGGTAGACAGCCCCAGCATTTT	CASSVEGRQPQHF
TRBV20-1	.	.	TRBJ2-7	TGCAGTGCTAGAGGAGGAAGGTCCTACGAGCAGTACTTC	CSARGGRSYEQYF